A single sample gave rise to the 30 T cell receptor beta chains below, sequenced in a study of blood T cell repertoires in COVID-19. Repertoires were generated with immunoSEQ multiplex PCR, while TCRdb's copy carries only in-frame clones and drops some. Among around 700,000 clones listed, 75% to 90% were seen once. What was sequenced was peripheral blood. The origin of the receptors is a woman between 18 and 29 years old with acute or convalescent COVID-19.

This chain joins TRBV24-1 and TRBJ2-3, with a tentative D call TRBD2 (7 bases). The CDR3 has 16 amino acids. CDR1 and CDR2 from the germline V gene are KGHDR and SFDVKD. V lost 3 bases to trimming and J lost 1 base, with 13 bases between them. In DNA, the CDR3 is TGTGCCACCAGTGATCCCCAGGGGAGGGGCACAGATACGCAGTATTTT. Its translation: CATSDPQGRGTDTQYF.

The CDR3 DNA reads TGTGCCAGCAGCTTTCCACAGGGCCGCACAGATACGCAGTATTTT. Translation: CASSFPQGRTDTQYF. The chain is built from TRBV13 and TRBJ2-3, with D perhaps TRBD1 (6 bases). This CDR3 has 15 amino acids. Germline V CDR1 and CDR2: PRHDT, FYEKMQ (reference sequence). Trimming shortened V by 3 bases and J by 1 base, and 11 bases separated the two germline ends.

V gene TRBV2 combines with J gene TRBJ2-1, with 8 bases identical to TRBD2. Germline V gene sequence: CDR1 SNHLY, CDR2 FYNNEI. The CDR3 is 14 residues long. The V and J ends lost 4 bases and 4 bases, in that order; junction bases with no gene match: 3. The CDR3 sequence: CASSASGGYNEQFF. As DNA, the CDR3 is TGTGCCAGCAGTGCCAGCGGGGGTTACAATGAGCAGTTCTTC.

The chain recombines TRBV6-5 with TRBJ1-2, with D possibly TRBD1 on 6 matching bases. V lost 2 bases and J 6 bases, leaving 16 bases between the germline ends. The V gene's germline CDR1 is MNHEY and CDR2 SVGAGI. The length of the CDR3 is 15 residues. The CDR3 here is CASSYEVGGRDGYTF. CDR3 coding DNA: TGTGCCAGCAGTTACGAGGTAGGGGGAAGAGATGGCTACACCTTC.

Worth noting for this clone: The DNA is omitted, as the CDR3 cannot be located on it reliably, and the CDR3 follows TCRdb's listing. CDR3 sequence reads: CASSFLADVLTF. J is TRBJ2-6 and V is TRBV12-3 or TRBV12-4; the D call TRBD1 from the table was never checked on the DNA. Counting both end residues, the CDR3 totals 12 amino acids.

The chain is built from TRBV7-2 and TRBJ1-2, with 7 nucleotides matching TRBD1. V gave up 5 bases and J gave up 4 bases; unmatched junction bases: 7. This CDR3 contains 14 residues. CDR1 and CDR2 from the germline V gene are SGHTA and FQGNSA. CDR3 amino acids: CASSPGGWSYGYTF. CDR3 DNA: TGTGCCAGCAGCCCAGGGGGGTGGAGCTATGGCTACACCTTC.

This clone was found once. This chain links TRBV5-1 with TRBJ2-3, with 7 nucleotides matching TRBD2. In germline, CDR1 is SGHRS, CDR2 YFSETQ. The CDR3 runs to 15 residues. V shed 1 base, J shed 2 bases, and the junction held 4 bases outside the gene matches. Here the CDR3 reads CASSLTSGDTDTQYF. Written as DNA, the CDR3 is TGCGCCAGCAGCTTGACCAGCGGGGACACAGATACGCAGTATTTT.

In its sample, this clone was seen once. The chain uses TRBV7-6 and TRBJ1-3; the D is unclear. The CDR3 is 14 residues long. V lost 4 bases to trimming and J lost 0 bases, with 7 bases between them. The germline V gene has CDR1 SGHVS and CDR2 FNYEAQ. DNA of the CDR3: TGTGCCAGCAGCTCACAGAGCTCTGGAAACACCATATATTTT. It specifies CASSSQSSGNTIYF.

J is TRBJ1-2 and V is TRBV7-9; the match to TRBD1 covers 8 bases. Germline V CDR1 and CDR2: SEHNR, FQNEAQ (reference sequence). After removal of 3 bases from V and 5 bases from J, the junction contained 8 bases not matched to a gene. This CDR3 comprises 15 residues. The CDR3 reads CASSLGQAITYGYTF. CDR3 sequence (DNA): TGTGCCAGCAGCTTGGGACAGGCGATTACGTATGGCTACACCTTC.

This chain uses TRBV7-8 with TRBJ2-7; TRBD1 matches 7 bases. Germline CDR1 reads SGHVS; CDR2 reads FQNEAQ. This CDR3 region has 15 residues. The V and J ends lost 8 bases and 4 bases, in that order; junction bases with no gene match: 14. For the CDR3, the DNA is TGTGCCAGCCGCGAGAAAAGACAGGGTCGTTACGAGCAGTACTTC. It translates to CASREKRQGRYEQYF.

The rearrangement joins TRBV6-2 or TRBV6-3 to TRBJ2-1; 10 nucleotides match TRBD2. The germline CDR1 and CDR2 sequences are MNHEY and SVGEGT. The length of the CDR3 is 16 residues. Trimming took 4 bases from V and 9 from J; bases not matched to a gene: 12. The DNA of the CDR3 is TGTGCCAGCAGTTCACGAAGCGGGGGGGTGGTAAGTGAGCAGTTCTTC. It encodes CASSSRSGGVVSEQFF.

The chain links TRBV7-8 to TRBJ1-3, with a tentative D call TRBD1 (6 bases). From germline, CDR1 is SGHVS and CDR2 FQNEAQ. This CDR3 has 17 residues. V was pared by 2 bases and J by 1 base, with 15 bases between. The CDR3 DNA sequence: TGTGCCAGCAGCTTACGACAGGCCACCTTGTCTGGAAACACCATATATTTT. It translates to CASSLRQATLSGNTIYF.

The chain has TRBV28 and TRBJ1-1; 9 nucleotides match TRBD1. The CDR3 covers 16 residues. CDR1 is MDHEN, CDR2 SYDVKM, per germline. J was trimmed by 2 bases and V by 2 bases; bases with no gene match: 6. The chain's CDR3 is CASSLGTGPYNTEAFF. The CDR3 DNA is TGTGCCAGCAGTTTAGGGACAGGGCCCTACAACACTGAAGCTTTCTTT.

This clone has a single count. V usage is TRBV11-1 and J usage is TRBJ1-1, with D perhaps TRBD1 (5 bases). From germline, CDR1 is SGHAT and CDR2 FQDESV (reference sequence). This CDR3 has 15 residues. Trimming stripped 4 bases from V and 5 bases from J, with 17 bases between. This CDR3 is CASSWGVVGGTEAFF. The CDR3 DNA reads as TGTGCCAGCAGCTGGGGTGTTGTCGGGGGGACTGAAGCTTTCTTT. The whole variable domain, filled in from reference TRBV11-1 and TRBJ1-1, reads EAEVAQSPRYKITEKSQAVAFWCDPISGHATLYWYRQILGQGPELLVQFQDESVVDDSQLPKDRFSAERLKGVDSTLKIQPAELGDSAMYLCASSWGVVGGTEAFFGQGTRLTVV.

This clone was seen only once. This CDR3 reads CASSIPGQYYGYTF. For the CDR3, the DNA is TGTGCCAGTAGTATTCCGGGACAATACTATGGCTACACCTTC. The chain has TRBV19 and TRBJ1-2; TRBD1 might be the D (6 bases). Deletions cut 3 bases from V and 3 bases from J, with 11 bases between. Germline CDR1 is LNHDA and CDR2 is SQIVND (reference sequence). The length of the CDR3 is 14 residues.

This chain links TRBV19 with TRBJ1-2; D unresolved. Germline V lookup: CDR1 LNHDA, CDR2 SQIVND (reference sequence). V was shortened by 7 bases and J by 6 bases, with 15 bases between the two germline ends. The CDR3 is 13 amino acids. For the CDR3, the DNA is TGTGCCAGTATCGCCGGCCCCGACAATGGCTACACCTTC. Its protein product is CASIAGPDNGYTF.

The chain recombines TRBV29-1 with TRBJ1-3; a possible D gene is TRBD1 (5 bases). From germline, CDR1 is SQVTM and CDR2 ANQGSEA. This CDR3 is 17 amino acids long. V gave up 0 bases and J gave up 3 bases, with 18 bases separating them. Written as DNA, the CDR3 is TGCAGCGTTGAAGAGGGAGGAAGGGGCATATATGGAAACACCATATATTTT. This translates into CSVEEGGRGIYGNTIYF.

This chain links TRBV2 with TRBJ1-1; TRBD1 matches at 10 bases. Per the germline V gene, CDR1 is SNHLY and CDR2 is FYNNEI. The CDR3 covers 15 residues. V shed 5 bases and J 4 bases; nucleotides not matched to a gene: 7. In nucleotides, the CDR3 is TGTGCCAGCAGTAGACAGGGGGCGCTGGTCACTGAAGCTTTCTTT. This sequence encodes CASSRQGALVTEAFF.

The chain links TRBV19 to TRBJ2-6, with 7 bases lining up with TRBD2. CDR1 and CDR2 from the germline V gene are LNHDA and SQIVND (reference sequence). The junction had 8 bases not matched to a gene; V was cut back by 3 bases and J by 0 bases. The CDR3 is made up of 18 amino acids. The CDR3 DNA follows: TGTGCCAGTAGTATTGGCAGCGGGGTGACCTCTGGGGCCAACGTCCTGACTTTC. Translation: CASSIGSGVTSGANVLTF. The full variable domain, completed using reference TRBV19 and TRBJ2-6, is DGGITQSPKYLFRKEGQNVTLSCEQNLNHDAMYWYRQDPGQGLRLIYYSQIVNDFQKGDIAEGYSVSREKKESFPLTVTSAQKNPTAFYLCASSIGSGVTSGANVLTFGAGSRLTVL.

V usage is TRBV29-1 and J usage is TRBJ2-7; TRBD1 agrees at 7 bases. CDR1 and CDR2 from the germline V gene are SQVTM and ANQGSEA. The CDR3 spans 14 residues. V was clipped by 6 bases and J by 1 base; unmatched bases: 9. The CDR3 region has the DNA TGCAGCGTCACAGCTTCGGGACAGTCCTACGAGCAGTACTTC. This encodes CSVTASGQSYEQYF.

This chain joins TRBV2 and TRBJ1-5; 7 bases map to TRBD1. Trimming cost V 2 bases and J 4 bases; bases outside gene matches: 5. The CDR3 is 15 amino acids. Per the germline V gene, CDR1 is SNHLY and CDR2 is FYNNEI. DNA of the CDR3: TGTGCCAGCAGTGAATTTAGGACAGGTAATCAGCCCCAGCATTTT. Translating gives CASSEFRTGNQPQHF.

The chain links TRBV6-2 or TRBV6-3 to TRBJ1-3; D is uncertain. This CDR3 is 17 amino acids long. Per the germline V gene, CDR1 is MNHEY and CDR2 is SVGEGT. Deletions cut 2 bases from V and 7 bases from J, with 21 bases between. The CDR3, as DNA: TGTGCCAGCAGTTACCAGAAAACCCCCCGATTTTGGAACACCATATATTTT. It specifies CASSYQKTPRFWNTIYF.

The chain recombines TRBV3-1 (or the pseudogene TRBV3-2) with TRBJ1-1, with D possibly being TRBD1 (6 bases). Trimming shortened V by 3 bases and J by 7 bases, and 24 bases separated the two germline ends. Germline CDR1 is LGHDT and CDR2 is YNNKEL (reference sequence). This CDR3 is 17 amino acids long. The CDR3 here is CASSHATGLSSRVEAFF. DNA for the CDR3: TGTGCCAGCAGCCATGCGACAGGTTTATCATCGCGCGTTGAAGCTTTCTTT.

The table lists this clone with a count of one. The DNA of the CDR3 is TGTGCCAGCAGGGAGTTCGGGACAGGTGGAGTTAATGAAAAACTGTTTTTT. Its protein product is CASREFGTGGVNEKLFF. The chain combines TRBV2 with TRBJ1-4; 8 bases fit TRBD1. The V and J ends lost 6 bases and 4 bases, in that order; junction bases with no gene match: 13. This CDR3 comprises 17 residues. Germline lookup yields CDR1 SNHLY and CDR2 FYNNEI.

V is TRBV3-1 (or the pseudogene TRBV3-2) and J is TRBJ1-4, with 8 bases matching TRBD1. V shed 4 bases and J 10 bases; nucleotides not matched to a gene: 5. The CDR3 covers 13 residues. The V gene's germline CDR1 is LGHDT and CDR2 YNNKEL (reference sequence). CDR3 residues: CASSRDRWGKLFF. CDR3 DNA sequence: TGTGCCAGCAGCCGGGACAGGTGGGGAAAACTGTTTTTT.

This clone was recorded only once. J is TRBJ2-3 and V is TRBV6-2 or TRBV6-3, with a weak D call TRBD2 (5 bases). The CDR3 has 16 amino acids. Germline V gives CDR1 MNHEY, CDR2 SVGEGT. Trimming took 0 bases from V and 2 from J, leaving 12 bases between them. The CDR3 bases are TGTGCCAGCAGTTACTCGATGGGTCGGGACACAGATACGCAGTATTTT. Its translation: CASSYSMGRDTDTQYF.

This chain links TRBV28 with TRBJ1-1, with D unclear. The CDR3 loop spans 13 amino acids. Looked up from germline, CDR1 is MDHEN and CDR2 is SYDVKM. The ends were cut back, 6 bases at V and 1 base at J, with 9 bases in the middle. The DNA of the CDR3 is TGTGCCAGCAGGGTCAGAGGGAACACTGAAGCTTTCTTT. This translates into CASRVRGNTEAFF. Full variable domain (outside the CDR3, taken from reference TRBV28 and TRBJ1-1): DVKVTQSSRYLVKRTGEKVFLECVQDMDHENMFWYRQDPGLGLRLIYFSYDVKMKEKGDIPEGYSVSREKKERFSLILESASTNQTSMYLCASRVRGNTEAFFGQGTRLTVV.

The CDR3 reads CASSIRSGGQIRNYGYTF. The CDR3 nucleotides are TGTGCCAGTAGTATCCGGTCAGGGGGCCAAATAAGGAACTATGGCTACACCTTC. The rearrangement uses TRBV19 and TRBJ1-2; 8 bases align to TRBD1. This CDR3 contains 18 residues. CDR1 is LNHDA and CDR2 is SQIVND in the germline V gene (reference sequence). Losses at the gene ends were 3 bases for V and 2 bases for J; bases not matched to a gene: 14.

The V call is TRBV4-2, the J call TRBJ1-3; D might be TRBD1 (5 bases). The CDR3 is made up of 16 amino acids. Trimming left V 0 bases short and J 4 bases short, with 13 bases between. Germline CDR1 reads LGHNA; CDR2 reads YNFKEQ. The CDR3 region has the DNA TGTGCCAGCAGCCAAGATTGGGGCAGTAGAGGAAACACCATATATTTT. As protein: CASSQDWGSRGNTIYF.

The chain joins TRBV6-2 or TRBV6-3 to TRBJ2-7; D possibly corresponds to TRBD2 (5 bases). CDR1 and CDR2 from the germline V gene are MNHEY and SVGEGT. The CDR3 extends over 13 amino acids. Trimming stripped 5 bases from V and 5 bases from J, with 13 bases between. CDR3 coding DNA: TGTGCCAGCAGTCACGCCGCCGGGGACGAGCAGTACTTC. Residues: CASSHAAGDEQYF.